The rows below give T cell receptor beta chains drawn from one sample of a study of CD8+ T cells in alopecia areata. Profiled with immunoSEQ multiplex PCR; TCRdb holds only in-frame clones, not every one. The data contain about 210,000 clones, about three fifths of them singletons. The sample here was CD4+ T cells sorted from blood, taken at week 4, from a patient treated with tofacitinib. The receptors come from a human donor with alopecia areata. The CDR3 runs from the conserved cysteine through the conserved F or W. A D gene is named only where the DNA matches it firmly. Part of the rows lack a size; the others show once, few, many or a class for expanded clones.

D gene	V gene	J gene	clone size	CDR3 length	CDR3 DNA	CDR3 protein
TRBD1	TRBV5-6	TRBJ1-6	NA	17	TGTGCCAGCAGCGAAATAGCGACAGGGGCGAATAATTCACCCCTCCACTTT	CASSEIATGANNSPLHF
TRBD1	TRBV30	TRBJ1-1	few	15	TGTGCCTGGAGACGGGACAGGGGAGTGAACACTGAAGCTTTCTTT	CAWRRDRGVNTEAFF
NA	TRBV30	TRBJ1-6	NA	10	TGTGCCTGGAGTGGTGAACCCCTCCACTTT	CAWSGEPLHF
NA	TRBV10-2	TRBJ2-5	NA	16	TGCGCCAGCAGTGGCTCCTCCGGGCAGGGCCAAGAGACCCAGTACTTC	CASSGSSGQGQETQYF
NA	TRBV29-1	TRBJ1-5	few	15	TGCAGCGTTGAATTACAGGGAGGTAGCAATCAGCCCCAGCATTTT	CSVELQGGSNQPQHF
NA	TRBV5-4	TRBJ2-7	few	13	TGTGCCAGCAGCTGGTCCGGAGACTACGAGCAGTACTTC	CASSWSGDYEQYF
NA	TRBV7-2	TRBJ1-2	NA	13	TGTGCCAGCAGCTTAGCAGGGAGGAATGGCTACACCTTC	CASSLAGRNGYTF
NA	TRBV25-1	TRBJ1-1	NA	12	TGTGCCAGCAGGAGGGACAATGGTGGAGCTTTCTTT	CASRRDNGGAFF
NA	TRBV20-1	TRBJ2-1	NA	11	TGCAGTGCTAGAGGGCACAATGAGCAGTTCTTC	CSARGHNEQFF
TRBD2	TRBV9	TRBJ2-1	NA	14	TGTGCCAGCAACCCAGCGGGGGGCTACAATGAGCAGTTCTTC	CASNPAGGYNEQFF
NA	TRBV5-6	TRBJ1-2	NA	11	TGTGCCAGCAGCTTGGAGGGAGGCTACACCTTC	CASSLEGGYTF
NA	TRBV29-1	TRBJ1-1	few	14	TGCAGCGTTGAAGGCTATACGGAGAACACTGAAGCTTTCTTT	CSVEGYTENTEAFF
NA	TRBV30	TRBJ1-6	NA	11	TGTGCCTGGAGTAGAGATTCACCCCTCCACTTT	CAWSRDSPLHF
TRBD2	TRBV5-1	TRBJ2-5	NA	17	TGCGCCAGCAGCTCGCAGCTGACTAGCGGGGATCGCGAGACCCAGTACTTC	CASSSQLTSGDRETQYF
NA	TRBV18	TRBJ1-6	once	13	TGTGCCAGCTCACCGGCGGGGGATTCACCCCTCCACTTT	CASSPAGDSPLHF
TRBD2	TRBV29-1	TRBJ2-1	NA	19	TGCAGCGTTGATGGGATAGCGGGGGGGCCTCCTAGCTCCTACAATGAGCAGTTCTTC	CSVDGIAGGPPSSYNEQFF
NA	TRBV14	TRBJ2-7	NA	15	TGTGCCAGCAGCCAAGAGTCCGCGAGGATTTACGAGCAGTACTTC	CASSQESARIYEQYF